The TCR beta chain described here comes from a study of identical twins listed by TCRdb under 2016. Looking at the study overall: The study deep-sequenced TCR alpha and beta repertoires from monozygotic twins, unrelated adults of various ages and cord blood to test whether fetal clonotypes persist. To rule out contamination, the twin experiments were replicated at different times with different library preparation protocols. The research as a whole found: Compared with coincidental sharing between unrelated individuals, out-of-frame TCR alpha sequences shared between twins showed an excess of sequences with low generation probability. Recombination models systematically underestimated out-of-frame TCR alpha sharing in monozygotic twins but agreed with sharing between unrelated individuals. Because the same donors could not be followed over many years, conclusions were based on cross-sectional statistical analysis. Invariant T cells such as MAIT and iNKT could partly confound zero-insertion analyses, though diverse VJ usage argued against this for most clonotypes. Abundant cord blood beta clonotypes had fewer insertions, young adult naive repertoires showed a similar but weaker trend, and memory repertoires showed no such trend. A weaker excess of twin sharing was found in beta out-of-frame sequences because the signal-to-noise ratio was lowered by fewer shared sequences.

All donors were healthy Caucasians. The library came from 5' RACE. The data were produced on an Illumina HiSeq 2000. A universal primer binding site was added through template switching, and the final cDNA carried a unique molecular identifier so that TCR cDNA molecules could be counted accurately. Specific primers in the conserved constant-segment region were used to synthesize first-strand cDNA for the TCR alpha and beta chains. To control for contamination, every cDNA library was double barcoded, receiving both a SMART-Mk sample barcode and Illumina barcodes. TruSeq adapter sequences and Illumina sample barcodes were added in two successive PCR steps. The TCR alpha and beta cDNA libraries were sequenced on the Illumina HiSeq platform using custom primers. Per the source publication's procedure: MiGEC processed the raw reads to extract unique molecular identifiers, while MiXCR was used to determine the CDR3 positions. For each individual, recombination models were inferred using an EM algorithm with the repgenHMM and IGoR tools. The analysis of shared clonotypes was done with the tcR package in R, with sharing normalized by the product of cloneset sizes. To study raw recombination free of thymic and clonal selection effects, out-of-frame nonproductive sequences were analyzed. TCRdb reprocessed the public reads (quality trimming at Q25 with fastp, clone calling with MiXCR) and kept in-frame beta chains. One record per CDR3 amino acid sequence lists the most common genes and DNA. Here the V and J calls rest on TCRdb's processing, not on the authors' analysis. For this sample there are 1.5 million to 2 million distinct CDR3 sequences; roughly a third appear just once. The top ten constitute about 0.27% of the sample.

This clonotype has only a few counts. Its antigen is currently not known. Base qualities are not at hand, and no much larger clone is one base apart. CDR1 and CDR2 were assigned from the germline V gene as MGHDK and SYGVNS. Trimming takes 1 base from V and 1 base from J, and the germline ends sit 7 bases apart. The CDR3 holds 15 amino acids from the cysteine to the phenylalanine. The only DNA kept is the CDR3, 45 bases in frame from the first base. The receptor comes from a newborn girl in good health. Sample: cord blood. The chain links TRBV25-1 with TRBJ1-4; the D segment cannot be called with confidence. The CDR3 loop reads CASSEWGETNEKLFF. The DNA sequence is TGTGCCAGCAGTGAATGGGGAGAAACTAATGAAAAACTGTTTTTT.